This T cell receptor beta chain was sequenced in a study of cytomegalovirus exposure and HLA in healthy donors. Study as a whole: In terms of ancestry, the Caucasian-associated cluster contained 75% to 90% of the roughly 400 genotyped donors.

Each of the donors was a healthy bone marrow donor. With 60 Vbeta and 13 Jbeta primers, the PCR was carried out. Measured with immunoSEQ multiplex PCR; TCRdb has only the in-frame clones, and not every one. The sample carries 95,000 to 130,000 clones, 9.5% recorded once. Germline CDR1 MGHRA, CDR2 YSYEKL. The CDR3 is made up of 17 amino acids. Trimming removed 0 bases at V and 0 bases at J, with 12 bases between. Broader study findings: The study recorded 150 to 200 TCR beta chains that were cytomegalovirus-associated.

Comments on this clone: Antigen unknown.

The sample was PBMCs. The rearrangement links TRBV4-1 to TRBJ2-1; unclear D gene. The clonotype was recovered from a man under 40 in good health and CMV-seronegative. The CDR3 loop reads CASSQDARSSSYNEQFF. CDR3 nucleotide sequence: TGCGCCAGCAGCCAAGATGCCCGTTCTAGCTCCTACAATGAGCAGTTCTTC.